These 29 T cell receptor beta chains originate from one sample sequenced in a study of identical twins. TCRdb itself ran the 5' RACE reads through MiXCR, one entry per CDR3 protein. The sample includes about 890,000 distinct CDR3 sequences, over 9% of them seen just once. Another study also made use of these data, one on yellow fever vaccine responses in identical twins.

Sequencing used PBMCs. Receptors originate from a woman in her late teens or twenties in good health.

V and J are TRBV7-9 and TRBJ2-1; TRBD2 agrees at 13 bases. Trimming cost V 4 bases and J 7 bases; bases outside gene matches: 10. The CDR3 is made up of 17 amino acids. Per the germline V gene, CDR1 is SEHNR and CDR2 is FQNEAQ (reference sequence). This CDR3 is CASSSPGLAGERNEQFF. The DNA for the CDR3 is TGTGCCAGCAGCTCACCTGGACTAGCGGGAGAAAGGAATGAGCAGTTCTTC.

The V and J genes are TRBV11-1 and TRBJ2-6; D remains ambiguous. Germline values: CDR1 SGHAT, CDR2 FQDESV (reference sequence). The CDR3 is 14 residues long. Trimming took 11 bases from V and 0 from J, leaving 11 bases between them. The CDR3 here is CASLDRSGANVLTF. CDR3 DNA sequence: TGTGCCTCCTTGGACCGCTCTGGGGCCAACGTCCTGACTTTC.

This clonotype was picked up many times. The chain employs TRBV15 and TRBJ1-5, with D hard to call. The V end lost 0 bases, the J end lost 2 bases, and 11 bases lay between the germline ends. The germline gives CDR1 LNHNV, CDR2 YYDKDF (reference sequence). This CDR3 is built from 16 residues. CDR3 nucleotide sequence: TGTGCCACCAGCAGAGATGCGGGGTATGGCAATCAGCCCCAGCATTTT. It yields the protein CATSRDAGYGNQPQHF.

There are many counts of this clonotype. This chain links TRBV20-1 with TRBJ2-1; D tentatively reads TRBD1 or TRBD2 (5 bases each). The CDR3 covers 12 residues. Germline CDR1 and CDR2: DFQATT and SNEGSKA (reference sequence). Deletions cut 5 bases from V and 5 bases from J, with 10 bases between. This CDR3 is CSAELGDNEQFF. For the CDR3, the DNA is TGCAGTGCTGAACTAGGGGACAATGAGCAGTTCTTC.

Comments on this clonotype: One junction end does not reproduce the germline sequence, and a read error may be involved. The chain joins TRBV4-1 to TRBJ2-3; 13 bases map to TRBD2. The CDR3 loop spans 16 amino acids. Germline CDR1 and CDR2: MGHRA and YSYEKL. CDR3 residues: CPSSHRLAGGPDTQYF. CDR3 DNA: TGCCCCAGCAGCCATAGACTAGCGGGAGGTCCAGATACGCAGTATTTT.

This clonotype was recorded many times. This sequence joins TRBV9 and TRBJ2-1; the D gene is possibly TRBD2 (5 bases). The CDR3 is made up of 16 amino acids. The V gene lost 0 bases and the J gene lost 0 bases, with 10 bases spanning the gap. Germline values: CDR1 SGDLS, CDR2 YYNGEE. This CDR3 reads CASSVGSGDSYNEQFF. The CDR3 nucleotides are TGTGCCAGCAGCGTAGGGAGCGGTGACTCCTACAATGAGCAGTTCTTC.

This clonotype was seen only a few times. V and J are TRBV7-9 and TRBJ1-4, with D hard to call. The CDR3 loop spans 17 amino acids. Trimming stripped 5 bases from V and 0 bases from J, with 16 bases between. CDR1 and CDR2 (germline): SEHNR, FQNEAQ (reference sequence). The CDR3 DNA reads as TGTGCCAGCAGCCCCTCGATTGGAACCGCAACTAATGAAAAACTGTTTTTT. Translation gives CASSPSIGTATNEKLFF.

This clonotype was seen many times. V usage is TRBV7-9 and J usage is TRBJ2-5, with D hard to call. CDR1 and CDR2 (germline): SEHNR, FQNEAQ (reference sequence). The CDR3 is 12 amino acids. Trimming removed 6 bases from V and 2 bases from J, with 7 bases in between. DNA for the CDR3: TGTGCCAGCAGAATCGGGCAAGAGACCCAGTACTTC. It translates to CASRIGQETQYF.

The chain employs TRBV7-9 and TRBJ2-7, with D hard to call. CDR3 length equals 17 residues. From germline, CDR1 is SEHNR and CDR2 FQNEAQ (reference sequence). V gave up 0 bases and J gave up 5 bases, with 20 bases separating them. The CDR3 reads CASSLAVEEVFRNEQYF. As DNA, the CDR3 is TGTGCCAGCAGCTTAGCGGTTGAGGAAGTGTTTCGGAACGAGCAGTACTTC.

This clonotype was seen more than once but under ten times. The rearrangement uses TRBV6-1 and TRBJ1-1, with TRBD1 matching 9 bases. Unmatched junction bases numbered 3, after V lost 7 bases and J lost 0 bases. The CDR3 consists of 14 residues. Germline lookup yields CDR1 MNHNS and CDR2 SASEGT. CDR3 protein: CASTGQGMNTEAFF. CDR3 DNA: TGTGCCAGCACCGGACAGGGGATGAACACTGAAGCTTTCTTT.

The genes are TRBV5-1 and TRBJ2-1, with 8 nucleotides matching TRBD2. V lost 6 bases to trimming and J lost 2 bases; unmatched junction nucleotides: 13. The CDR3 loop spans 17 amino acids. From germline, CDR1 is SGHRS and CDR2 YFSETQ. CDR3 DNA: TGCGCCAGCAATCCTGCGGGGGGCGGGGGAACCTACAATGAGCAGTTCTTC. Its protein product is CASNPAGGGGTYNEQFF.

This clonotype has more than one count but fewer than ten. CDR3 region: CASSHPPVDTQYF. CDR3 nucleotide sequence: TGTGCCAGCAGCCATCCTCCTGTGGATACGCAGTATTTT. V and J are TRBV7-2 and TRBJ2-3, with D hard to call. This CDR3 has 13 amino acids. V lost 5 bases, J lost 6 bases, and 12 bases lay in between. Germline loops: CDR1 SGHTA, CDR2 FQGNSA.

This clonotype was seen at least ten times. The V and J genes are TRBV5-1 and TRBJ1-1, with D tentatively TRBD1 (5 bases). Trimming took 0 bases from V and 3 from J, leaving 24 bases between them. The germline gives CDR1 SGHRS, CDR2 YFSETQ. There are 19 residues in the CDR3. CDR3 nucleotides: TGCGCCAGCAGCTTGGCCCTCGTAGGTCAAGGGGTTTGGTACACTGAAGCTTTCTTT. Its translation: CASSLALVGQGVWYTEAFF.

The chain couples TRBV20-1 to TRBJ2-1; tentatively, D is TRBD2 (6 bases). V lost 3 bases, J lost 4 bases, and 13 bases lay in between. The length of the CDR3 is 14 residues. The germline V gene has CDR1 DFQATT and CDR2 SNEGSKA (reference sequence). The chain's CDR3 is CSASVRENYNEQFF. The DNA of the CDR3 is TGCAGTGCTAGTGTACGGGAGAATTACAATGAGCAGTTCTTC.

The chain is built from TRBV28 and TRBJ2-3, with D possibly matching TRBD2 (7 bases). Germline CDR1 is MDHEN and CDR2 is SYDVKM. This CDR3 contains 13 residues. The V end was cut by 6 bases, the J end by 4 bases, with 11 bases between. The CDR3 DNA reads TGTGCCAGCAGAGAGGGGGGGTCAGATACGCAGTATTTT. This encodes CASREGGSDTQYF.

This clonotype was observed a handful of times. The V gene is TRBV6-2 or TRBV6-3, the J gene TRBJ2-5; tentative D call: TRBD1 (6 bases). Germline loops: CDR1 MNHEY, CDR2 SVGEGT. V gave up 4 bases and J gave up 5 bases, with 11 bases separating them. The CDR3 spans 13 residues. The CDR3, as DNA: TGTGCCAGCAGTTGGGACACCTGGGAGACCCAGTACTTC. Residues: CASSWDTWETQYF.

In this sample, this clonotype turned up a few times. V is TRBV15 and J is TRBJ2-6, with unresolved D. V was pared by 1 base and J by 0 bases, with 10 bases between. The germline CDR1 and CDR2 sequences are LNHNV and YYDKDF (reference sequence). CDR3 length: 17 residues. CDR3 sequence reads: CATSRGARSSGANVLTF. CDR3 coding DNA: TGTGCCACCAGCAGAGGGGCCAGAAGCTCTGGGGCCAACGTCCTGACTTTC. Filled out from reference TRBV15 and TRBJ2-6, the complete variable domain reads DAMVIQNPRYQVTQFGKPVTLSCSQTLNHNVMYWYQQKSSQAPKLLFHYYDKDFNNEADTPDNFQSRRPNTSFCFLDIRSPGLGDTAMYLCATSRGARSSGANVLTFGAGSRLTVL.

This clonotype was recorded at least ten times. The gene calls are TRBV12-3 or TRBV12-4 and TRBJ2-7; unclear D gene. The CDR3 totals 12 residues. V was pared by 2 bases and J by 3 bases, with 5 bases between. CDR3 in amino acids: CASSLHNYEQYV. The CDR3 nucleotides are TGTGCCAGCAGTTTACACAACTACGAGCAGTACGTC.

The chain has TRBV5-4 and TRBJ2-1; TRBD2 agrees at 8 bases. The germline V gene has CDR1 SGHNT and CDR2 YYREEE (reference sequence). V trimming: 4 bases; J trimming: 7 bases; junction bases outside the gene matches: 13. The CDR3 extends over 16 amino acids. CDR3 coding DNA: TGTGCCAGCAGCCCCGTGGCGGGAGGTCTATGGAATGAGCAGTTCTTC. It translates to CASSPVAGGLWNEQFF.

This clonotype was counted a few times. In DNA form, the CDR3 reads TGCGCCAGCAGCTTGGCAGGCGGTATCAGCGGGGAGCTGTTTTTT. Its protein product is CASSLAGGISGELFF. The chain recombines TRBV5-1 with TRBJ2-2; unclear D gene. The CDR3 loop spans 15 amino acids. V was shortened by 0 bases and J by 7 bases, with 13 bases between the two germline ends. Per the germline V gene, CDR1 is SGHRS and CDR2 is YFSETQ. The full variable domain, with the rest looked up from reference TRBV5-1 and TRBJ2-2, is KAGVTQTPRYLIKTRGQQVTLSCSPISGHRSVSWYQQTPGQGLQFLFEYFSETQRNKGNFPGRFSGRQFSNSRSEMNVSTLELGDSALYLCASSLAGGISGELFFGEGSRLTVL.

This clonotype appeared many times. A junction end diverges from the germline sequence, so it may reflect a read error. The rearrangement links TRBV5-1 to TRBJ2-1; D might be TRBD2 (6 bases). Looked up from germline, CDR1 is SGHRS and CDR2 is YFSETQ. CDR3 length: 11 residues. The CDR3 spells CASSLADEQFF. The DNA of the CDR3 is TGTGCCAGCAGCTTAGCGGATGAGCAGTTCTTC.

CDR3 sequence reads: CASSPGAVYNEQFF. The CDR3 coding sequence is TGTGCCAGCAGCCCCGGGGCCGTCTACAATGAGCAGTTCTTC. V is TRBV3-1 and J is TRBJ2-1, with D perhaps being TRBD1 or TRBD2 (5 bases each). The V gene's germline CDR1 is LGHDT and CDR2 YNNKEL (reference sequence). This CDR3 contains 14 residues. V was trimmed by 4 bases and J by 3 bases, leaving 10 bases between them.

The J gene is TRBJ2-5, the V gene TRBV7-9; tentatively, D is TRBD1 or TRBD2 (5 bases each). The V gene's germline CDR1 is SEHNR and CDR2 FQNEAQ (reference sequence). The CDR3 covers 14 residues. The V end lost 5 bases, the J end lost 0 bases, and 10 bases lay between the germline ends. CDR3 region: CASSNEGHQETQYF. CDR3 nucleotide sequence: TGTGCCAGCAGCAACGAGGGACACCAAGAGACCCAGTACTTC.

This sequence joins TRBV27 and TRBJ2-7, with D tentatively TRBD1 or TRBD2 (5 bases each). In germline, CDR1 is MNHEY, CDR2 SMNVEV (reference sequence). V was cut by 6 bases and J by 3 bases, with 15 bases left in between. The CDR3 has 14 residues. CDR3 in amino acids: CASSPFRESYEQYV. CDR3 DNA sequence: TGTGCCAGCAGCCCCTTCAGGGAGAGCTACGAGCAGTACGTC.

This clonotype was seen a few times. The chain employs TRBV20-1 and TRBJ2-7; no definite D call. CDR1 and CDR2 (germline): DFQATT, SNEGSKA (reference sequence). The CDR3 is 13 amino acids. V was trimmed by 2 bases and J by 5 bases, leaving 13 bases between them. The CDR3 reads CSARSLPDHEQYF. The CDR3 nucleotides read TGCAGTGCTAGAAGCCTGCCTGACCACGAGCAGTACTTC.

This clonotype was counted a few times. The chain recombines TRBV14 with TRBJ1-6; 9 positions agree with TRBD1. The CDR3 runs to 15 residues. V shed 5 bases, J shed 10 bases, and the junction held 9 bases outside the gene matches. Germline values: CDR1 SGHDN, CDR2 FVKESK. The CDR3 nucleotides read TGTGCCAGCAGCACACAGGGGGCGCCGGGGTCACCCCTCCACTTT. It translates to CASSTQGAPGSPLHF.

This clonotype was seen a few times. This chain uses TRBV20-1 with TRBJ1-2; no firm D call. The CDR3 length is 14 residues. V shed 3 bases and J shed 0 bases, with 11 bases lying between them. Germline CDR1 reads DFQATT; CDR2 reads SNEGSKA (reference sequence). CDR3 protein: CSASAVTANYGYTF. Written as DNA, the CDR3 is TGCAGTGCTAGCGCAGTCACGGCTAACTATGGCTACACCTTC.

There are many counts of this clonotype. The chain recombines TRBV12-3 or TRBV12-4 with TRBJ2-7; 7 bases are shared with TRBD1. The V segment lost 3 bases and the J segment 3 bases; nucleotides outside the gene matches: 8. CDR3 length: 15 residues. The CDR3 is CASSFGGQLLYEQYF. CDR3 nucleotides: TGTGCCAGCAGTTTTGGGGGACAGCTACTCTACGAGCAGTACTTC.

This clonotype was detected many times. The chain is built from TRBV28 and TRBJ1-1; D ambiguous. The CDR3 is 10 residues long. V shed 8 bases and J shed 7 bases, with 8 bases lying between them. Germline values: CDR1 MDHEN, CDR2 SYDVKM. The CDR3 is CASGLGEAFF. CDR3 nucleotide sequence: TGTGCCAGCGGGCTTGGTGAAGCTTTCTTT. Drawing the rest from reference TRBV28 and TRBJ1-1, the complete variable domain is DVKVTQSSRYLVKRTGEKVFLECVQDMDHENMFWYRQDPGLGLRLIYFSYDVKMKEKGDIPEGYSVSREKKERFSLILESASTNQTSMYLCASGLGEAFFGQGTRLTVV.